This TCR beta chain appears in the sequencing data of a study of blood T cells in healthy people across ages. Germline assignment: CDR1 LGHDT and CDR2 YNNKEL (reference sequence). V lost 3 bases to trimming and J lost 3 bases; unmatched junction nucleotides: 5. The CDR3 sequence is 15 residues long. Together with a sample-barcoded 5' primer, a J-beta primer mix was included in a second PCR lasting roughly 6 to 12 cycles. TCRdb ran MiXCR on the 5' RACE reads and lists one entry per CDR3 protein. The sample carries over a million distinct CDR3 sequences, around 45% recorded once. The sample consisted of blood. The TCR comes from a woman aged 55-75 years in good health. The V call is TRBV3-1, the J call TRBJ2-1; 7 positions agree with TRBD2. Here the CDR3 DNA reads TGTGCCAGCAGCCAGCGGGAGCGTCTCTACAATGAGCAGTTCTTC. Translation: CASSQRERLYNEQFF.